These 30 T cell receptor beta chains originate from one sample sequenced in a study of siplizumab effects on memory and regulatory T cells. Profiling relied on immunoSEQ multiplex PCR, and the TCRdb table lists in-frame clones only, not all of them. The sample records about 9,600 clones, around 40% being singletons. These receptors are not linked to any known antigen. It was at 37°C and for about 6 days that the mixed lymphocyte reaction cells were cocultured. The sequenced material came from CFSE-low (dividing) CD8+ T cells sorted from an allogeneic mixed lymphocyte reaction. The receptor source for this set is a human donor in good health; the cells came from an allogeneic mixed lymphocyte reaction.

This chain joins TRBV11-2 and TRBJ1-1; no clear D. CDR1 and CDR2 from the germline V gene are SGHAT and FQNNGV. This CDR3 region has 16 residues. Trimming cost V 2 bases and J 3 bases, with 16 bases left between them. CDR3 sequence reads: CASSLYSSSLDTEAFF. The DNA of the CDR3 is TGTGCCAGCAGCTTATACTCCTCCAGTCTCGACACTGAAGCTTTCTTT.

The CDR3 protein is CAWSVLWDEQYF. The CDR3 coding sequence is TGTGCCTGGAGTGTACTTTGGGACGAGCAGTACTTC. The chain combines TRBV30 with TRBJ2-7; D is unresolved. V was clipped by 0 bases and J by 5 bases, with 8 bases between them. Germline CDR1 GTSNPN, CDR2 SVGIG (reference sequence). CDR3 length equals 12 residues.

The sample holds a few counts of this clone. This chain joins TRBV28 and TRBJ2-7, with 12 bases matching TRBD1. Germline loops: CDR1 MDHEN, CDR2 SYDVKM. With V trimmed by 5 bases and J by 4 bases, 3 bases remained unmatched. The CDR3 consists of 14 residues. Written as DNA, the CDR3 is TGTGCCAGCAGTGCGGGACAGGGGGCGTACGAGCAGTACTTC. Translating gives CASSAGQGAYEQYF.

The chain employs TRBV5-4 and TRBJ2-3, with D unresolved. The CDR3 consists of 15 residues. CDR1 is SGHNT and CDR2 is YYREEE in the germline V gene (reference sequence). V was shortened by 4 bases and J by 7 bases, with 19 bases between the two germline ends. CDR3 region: CASSQRPGQPNTQYF. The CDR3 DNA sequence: TGTGCCAGCAGCCAGCGCCCCGGCCAGCCCAATACGCAGTATTTT.

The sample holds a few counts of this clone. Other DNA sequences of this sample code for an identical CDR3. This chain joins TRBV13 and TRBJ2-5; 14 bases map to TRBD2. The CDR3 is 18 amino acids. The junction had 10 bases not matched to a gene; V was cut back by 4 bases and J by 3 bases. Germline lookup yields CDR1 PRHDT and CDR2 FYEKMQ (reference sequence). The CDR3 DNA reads TGTGCCAGCAGCTCTCGACTAGCGGGGGGGCCGAGCGAAGAGACCCAGTACTTC. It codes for CASSSRLAGGPSEETQYF.

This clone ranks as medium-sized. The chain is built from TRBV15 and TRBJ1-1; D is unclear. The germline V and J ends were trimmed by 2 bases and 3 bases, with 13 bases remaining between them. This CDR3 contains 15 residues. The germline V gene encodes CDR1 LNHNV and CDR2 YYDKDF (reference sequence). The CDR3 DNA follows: TGTGCCACCAGCAGACCCCAAGAAGGTTACACTGAAGCTTTCTTT. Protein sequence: CATSRPQEGYTEAFF.

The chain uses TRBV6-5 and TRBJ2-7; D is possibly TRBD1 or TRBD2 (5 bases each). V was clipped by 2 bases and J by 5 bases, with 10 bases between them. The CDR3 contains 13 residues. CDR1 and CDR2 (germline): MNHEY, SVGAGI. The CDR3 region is CASSYGTWDEQYF. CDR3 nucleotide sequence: TGTGCCAGCAGTTACGGGACGTGGGACGAGCAGTACTTC.

CDR3 coding DNA: TGCGCCAGCAGCCAAGGGACACTCGGAAACACCATATATTTT. Protein: CASSQGTLGNTIYF. The chain recombines TRBV4-3 with TRBJ1-3, with D tentatively TRBD1 (5 bases). Per germline, CDR1 LGHNA and CDR2 YSLEER. Trimming removed 1 base from V and 4 bases from J, with 8 bases in between. The CDR3 extends over 14 amino acids.

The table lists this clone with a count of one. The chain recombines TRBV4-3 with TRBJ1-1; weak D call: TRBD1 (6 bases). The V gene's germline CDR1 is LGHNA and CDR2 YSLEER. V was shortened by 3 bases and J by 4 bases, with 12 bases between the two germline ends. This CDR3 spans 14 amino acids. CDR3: CASSHAGEGTEAFF. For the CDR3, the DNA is TGCGCCAGCAGCCATGCAGGGGAGGGCACTGAAGCTTTCTTT.

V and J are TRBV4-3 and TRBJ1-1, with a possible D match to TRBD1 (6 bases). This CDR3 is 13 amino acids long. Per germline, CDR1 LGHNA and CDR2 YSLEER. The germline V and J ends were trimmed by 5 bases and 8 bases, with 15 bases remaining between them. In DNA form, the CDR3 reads TGCGCCAGCAGCTTGGAGGGGGGCCCAGAAGCTTTCTTT. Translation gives CASSLEGGPEAFF.

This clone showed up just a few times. The chain's CDR3 is CASSQRTTDTQYF. The DNA for the CDR3 is TGTGCCAGCAGCCAGAGGACCACAGATACGCAGTATTTT. The J gene is TRBJ2-3, the V gene TRBV14; D remains ambiguous. The CDR3 extends over 13 amino acids. Germline loops: CDR1 SGHDN, CDR2 FVKESK. V was cut by 3 bases and J by 2 bases, with 6 bases left in between.

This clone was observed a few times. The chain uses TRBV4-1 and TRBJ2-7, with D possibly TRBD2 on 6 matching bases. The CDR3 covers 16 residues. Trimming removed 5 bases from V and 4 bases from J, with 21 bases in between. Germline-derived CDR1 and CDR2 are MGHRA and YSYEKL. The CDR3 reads CASSDPGTSFTYEQYF. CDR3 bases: TGCGCCAGCAGCGATCCCGGGACTTCCTTTACGTACGAGCAGTACTTC.

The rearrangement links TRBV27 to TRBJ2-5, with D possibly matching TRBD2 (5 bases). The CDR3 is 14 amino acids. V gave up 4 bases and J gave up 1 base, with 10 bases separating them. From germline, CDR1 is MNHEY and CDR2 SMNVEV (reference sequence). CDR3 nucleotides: TGTGCCAGCAGTTCTTACAGCGGCCAAGAGACCCAGTACTTC. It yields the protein CASSSYSGQETQYF.

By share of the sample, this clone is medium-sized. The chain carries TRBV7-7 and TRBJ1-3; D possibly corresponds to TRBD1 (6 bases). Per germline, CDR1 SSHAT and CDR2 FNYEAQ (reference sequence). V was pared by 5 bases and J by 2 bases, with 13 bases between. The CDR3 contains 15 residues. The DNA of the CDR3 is TGTGCCAGCAGCCCAGGGGTTACAACTGGAAACACCATATATTTT. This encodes CASSPGVTTGNTIYF.

The CDR3 here is CASNKIAGGPIGEQFF. The CDR3 nucleotides read TGTGCCAGCAACAAAATAGCGGGGGGGCCAATCGGTGAGCAGTTCTTC. This sequence joins TRBV7-9 and TRBJ2-1, with TRBD2 identical over 11 bases. Germline V gene lookup returns CDR1 SEHNR and CDR2 FQNEAQ (reference sequence). The V and J ends lost 7 bases and 9 bases, in that order; junction bases with no gene match: 14. This CDR3 contains 16 residues.

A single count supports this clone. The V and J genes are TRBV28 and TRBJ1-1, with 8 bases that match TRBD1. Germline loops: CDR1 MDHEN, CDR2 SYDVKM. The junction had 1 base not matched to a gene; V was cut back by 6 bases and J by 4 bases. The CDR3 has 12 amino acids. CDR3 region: CASRDRGTEAFF. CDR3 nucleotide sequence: TGTGCCAGCAGAGACAGGGGCACTGAAGCTTTCTTT.

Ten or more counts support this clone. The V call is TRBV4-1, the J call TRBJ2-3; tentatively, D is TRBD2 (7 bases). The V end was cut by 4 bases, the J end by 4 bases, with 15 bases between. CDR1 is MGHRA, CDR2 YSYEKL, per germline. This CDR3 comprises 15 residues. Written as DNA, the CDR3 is TGCGCCAGCAGCCGGATCGCGGGGGCAGCAGATACGCAGTATTTT. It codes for CASSRIAGAADTQYF.

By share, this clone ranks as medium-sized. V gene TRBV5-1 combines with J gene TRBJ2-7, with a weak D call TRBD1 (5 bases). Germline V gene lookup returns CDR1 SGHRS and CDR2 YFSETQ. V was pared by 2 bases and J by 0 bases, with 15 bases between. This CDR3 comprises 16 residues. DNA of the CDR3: TGCGCCAGCAGCTTAGTGACAGACCCGAGCTCCTACGAGCAGTACTTC. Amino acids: CASSLVTDPSSYEQYF.

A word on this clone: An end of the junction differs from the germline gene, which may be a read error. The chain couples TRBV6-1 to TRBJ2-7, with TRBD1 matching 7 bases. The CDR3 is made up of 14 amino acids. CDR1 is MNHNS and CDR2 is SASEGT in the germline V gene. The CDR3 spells CASRMTMQPGQTNF. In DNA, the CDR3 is TGTGCCAGCAGGATGACGATGCAACCGGGACAGACGAACTTC.

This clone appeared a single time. The CDR3 reads CASSQAVRYEQYF. The CDR3 DNA sequence: TGCGCCAGCAGCCAAGCCGTTCGGTACGAGCAGTACTTC. The rearrangement uses TRBV4-1 and TRBJ2-5; D not resolved. The tail of the sequence fits TRBJ2-7 better, so the J call may be wrong. Germline V lookup: CDR1 MGHRA, CDR2 YSYEKL. The CDR3 is 13 residues long.

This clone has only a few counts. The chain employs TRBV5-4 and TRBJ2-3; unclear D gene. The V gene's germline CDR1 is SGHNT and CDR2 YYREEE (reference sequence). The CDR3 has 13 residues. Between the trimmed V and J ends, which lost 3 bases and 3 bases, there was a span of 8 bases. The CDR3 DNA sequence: TGTGCCAGCAGCTATGGGGTAACAGATACGCAGTATTTT. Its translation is CASSYGVTDTQYF.

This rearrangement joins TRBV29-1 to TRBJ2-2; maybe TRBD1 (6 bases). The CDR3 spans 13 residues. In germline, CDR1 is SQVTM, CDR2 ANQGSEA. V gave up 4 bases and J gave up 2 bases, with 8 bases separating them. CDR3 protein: CSVGTENTGELFF. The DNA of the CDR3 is TGCAGCGTTGGGACAGAAAACACCGGGGAGCTGTTTTTT.

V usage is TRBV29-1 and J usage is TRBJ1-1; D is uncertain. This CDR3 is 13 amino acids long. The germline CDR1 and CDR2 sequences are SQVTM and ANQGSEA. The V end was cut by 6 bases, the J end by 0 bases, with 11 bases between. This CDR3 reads CSVIRNMNTEAFF. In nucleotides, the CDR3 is TGCAGCGTGATACGAAACATGAACACTGAAGCTTTCTTT.

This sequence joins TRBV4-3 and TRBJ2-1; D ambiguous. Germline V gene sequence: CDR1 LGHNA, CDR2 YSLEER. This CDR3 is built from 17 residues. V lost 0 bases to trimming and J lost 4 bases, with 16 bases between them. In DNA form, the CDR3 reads TGCGCCAGCAGCCAAGACTCCGAGAGCCACAATTACAATGAGCAGTTCTTC. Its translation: CASSQDSESHNYNEQFF.

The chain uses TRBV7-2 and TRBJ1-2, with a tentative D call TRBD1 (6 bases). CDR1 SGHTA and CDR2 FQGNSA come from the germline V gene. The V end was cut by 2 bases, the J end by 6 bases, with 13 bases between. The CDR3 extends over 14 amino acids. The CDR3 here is CASSLHSRGNGYTF. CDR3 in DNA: TGTGCCAGCAGCTTACATTCCAGGGGTAATGGCTACACCTTC. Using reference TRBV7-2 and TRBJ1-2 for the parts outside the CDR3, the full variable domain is GAGVSQSPSNKVTEKGKDVELRCDPISGHTALYWYRQSLGQGLEFLIYFQGNSAPDKSGLPSDRFSAERTGGSVSTLTIQRTQQEDSAVYLCASSLHSRGNGYTFGSGTRLTVV.

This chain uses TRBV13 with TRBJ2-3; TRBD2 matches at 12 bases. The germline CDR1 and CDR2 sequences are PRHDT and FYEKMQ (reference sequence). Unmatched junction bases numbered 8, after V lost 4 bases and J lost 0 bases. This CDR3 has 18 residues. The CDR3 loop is CASSWTSGDNTSTDTQYF. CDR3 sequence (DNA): TGTGCCAGCAGCTGGACTAGCGGGGATAACACTAGCACAGATACGCAGTATTTT.

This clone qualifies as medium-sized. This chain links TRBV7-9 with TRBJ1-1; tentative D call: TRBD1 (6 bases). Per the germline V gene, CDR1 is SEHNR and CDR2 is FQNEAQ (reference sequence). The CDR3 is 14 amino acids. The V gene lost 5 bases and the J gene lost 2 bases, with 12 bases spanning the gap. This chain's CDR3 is CASSPVTGNTEAFF. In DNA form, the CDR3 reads TGTGCCAGCAGCCCAGTGACAGGAAACACTGAAGCTTTCTTT.

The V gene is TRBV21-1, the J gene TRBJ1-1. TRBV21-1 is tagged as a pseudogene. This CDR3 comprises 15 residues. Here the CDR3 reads CASSKGSSGSTEAFF. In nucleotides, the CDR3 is TGTGCCAGCAGCAAAGGGAGTTCGGGAAGCACTGAAGCTTTCTTT.

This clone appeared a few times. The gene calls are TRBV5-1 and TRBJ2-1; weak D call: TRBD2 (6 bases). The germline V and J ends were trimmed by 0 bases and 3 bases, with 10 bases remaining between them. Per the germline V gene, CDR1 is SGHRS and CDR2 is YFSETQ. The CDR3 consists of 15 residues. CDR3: CASSLVGGDYNEQFF. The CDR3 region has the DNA TGCGCCAGCAGCTTGGTTGGCGGGGACTACAATGAGCAGTTCTTC.

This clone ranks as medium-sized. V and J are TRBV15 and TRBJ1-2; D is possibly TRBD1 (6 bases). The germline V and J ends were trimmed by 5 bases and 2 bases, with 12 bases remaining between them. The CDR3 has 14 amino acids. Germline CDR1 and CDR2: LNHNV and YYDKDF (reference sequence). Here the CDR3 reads CATSPDRLNYGYTF. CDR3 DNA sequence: TGTGCCACCAGCCCGGACAGATTAAACTATGGCTACACCTTC.